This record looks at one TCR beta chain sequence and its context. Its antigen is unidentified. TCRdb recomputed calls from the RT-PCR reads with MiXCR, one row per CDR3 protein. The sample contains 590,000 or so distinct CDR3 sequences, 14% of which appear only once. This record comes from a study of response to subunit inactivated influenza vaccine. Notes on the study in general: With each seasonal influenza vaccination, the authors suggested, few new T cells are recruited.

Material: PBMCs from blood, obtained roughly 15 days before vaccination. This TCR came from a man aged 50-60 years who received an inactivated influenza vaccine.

The CDR3 protein is CASSLGLAGADQETQYF. In DNA form, the CDR3 reads TGCGCCAGCAGCTTGGGCCTAGCGGGAGCCGACCAAGAGACCCAGTACTTC. The chain employs TRBV5-1 and TRBJ2-5; 10 positions match TRBD2. The ends lost 0 bases at V and 0 bases at J; junction bases unmatched: 5. Germline V gene data show CDR1 as SGHRS and CDR2 as YFSETQ. CDR3 length equals 17 residues. Variable domain in full (rest from reference TRBV5-1 and TRBJ2-5): KAGVTQTPRYLIKTRGQQVTLSCSPISGHRSVSWYQQTPGQGLQFLFEYFSETQRNKGNFPGRFSGRQFSNSRSEMNVSTLELGDSALYLCASSLGLAGADQETQYFGPGTRLLVL.